The 6 T cell receptor beta chains presented below share a single source sample, sequenced in a study of shared clonotypes between healthy human individuals. Profiling relied on immunoSEQ multiplex PCR, and the TCRdb table lists in-frame clones only, not all of them. The sample includes under 600,000 clones, over 75% of them seen just once. Sequencing was carried out using PBMCs. The origin of the receptors is a woman between 40 and 50 years old in good health. Some clones in this sample may be carry-over from other donors' samples.

This clone was detected only a few times. The V call is TRBV6-6, the J call TRBJ1-1, with unresolved D. Looked up from germline, CDR1 is MNHNY and CDR2 is SVGAGI (reference sequence). This CDR3 has 13 residues. V gave up 8 bases and J gave up 1 base, with 11 bases separating them. CDR3 residues: CASGTGSNTEAFF. CDR3 DNA sequence: TGTGCCAGCGGTACGGGCTCGAACACTGAAGCTTTCTTT.

The gene calls are TRBV11-2 and TRBJ1-1; D is uncertain. Trimming shortened V by 8 bases and J by 3 bases, and 16 bases separated the two germline ends. Germline loops: CDR1 SGHAT, CDR2 FQNNGV. The CDR3 runs to 14 residues. Here the CDR3 reads CASGPRARDTEAFF. The CDR3 DNA sequence: TGTGCCAGCGGCCCGAGGGCGCGGGACACTGAAGCTTTCTTT.

The V and J genes are TRBV7-3 and TRBJ2-1; 15 bases agree with TRBD2. This CDR3 contains 19 residues. Germline CDR1 SGHTA, CDR2 FQGTGA. With V trimmed by 5 bases and J by 0 bases, 8 bases remained unmatched. The CDR3 region is CASSPVGLAGGSSYNEQFF. The CDR3 nucleotides are TGTGCCAGCAGCCCCGTCGGACTAGCGGGAGGGAGCTCCTACAATGAGCAGTTCTTC.

The V and J genes are TRBV7-2 and TRBJ1-3; D is ambiguous. In germline, CDR1 is SGHTA, CDR2 FQGNSA. This CDR3 spans 17 amino acids. The germline V and J ends were trimmed by 1 base and 1 base, with 14 bases remaining between them. The CDR3 loop reads CASSLVGSPVSGNTIYF. In DNA form, the CDR3 reads TGTGCCAGCAGCTTAGTTGGCAGCCCGGTTTCTGGAAACACCATATATTTT.

The CDR3 here is CASSRGAYEQYF. DNA of the CDR3: TGTGCCAGCAGCCGGGGGGCCTACGAGCAGTACTTC. The V gene is TRBV27, the J gene TRBJ2-7; TRBD2 agrees at 7 bases. This CDR3 spans 12 amino acids. Unmatched junction bases numbered 1, after V lost 6 bases and J lost 2 bases. CDR1 and CDR2 from the germline V gene are MNHEY and SMNVEV (reference sequence).

The chain recombines TRBV7-2 with TRBJ1-2; 9 nucleotides agree with TRBD1. Germline V gene sequence: CDR1 SGHTA, CDR2 FQGNSA. CDR3 length equals 15 residues. J lost 2 bases, V lost 6 bases, and 7 bases had no gene match. The CDR3 DNA reads TGTGCCAGCAGTCCGAGCGGACAGGGGAACTATGGCTACACCTTC. Translating it yields CASSPSGQGNYGYTF.